Each of the 2 T cell receptor beta chains below was sequenced from the same sample in a study of TIL therapy for anti-PD-1-resistant metastatic lung cancer (dated by TCRdb to the early 2020s). Using bias-controlled multiplex PCR with the immunoSEQ v3 hsTCRB kit, the TCR beta CDR3 regions were amplified from genomic DNA. TCRdb's version of the immuneACCESS table is confined to in-frame rearrangements and falls short of the full clone set. An unresolved V gene accounts for under half of the shortfall where checked; the remainder is of unknown origin. Counted in this sample were about 45,000 clones; around 80% of them appeared once. Together, the top ten hold about 14% of the sample. The time point tag for this specimen amounts to: pre-treatment sample, taken before nivolumab and TIL therapy. The input for sequencing was blood, taken at baseline. These receptors all come from a man between 65 and 85 years old with non-small cell lung cancer.

The chain is built from TRBV6-5 and TRBJ1-2; D perhaps matches TRBD1 (5 bases). Germline-derived CDR1 and CDR2 are MNHEY and SVGAGI. Trimming pared 0 bases from V and 7 bases from J, leaving 18 bases between. The CDR3 is 16 residues long. The CDR3 here is CASSYSWDDRIRGYTF. CDR3 in DNA: TGTGCCAGCAGTTACTCCTGGGATGACAGAATTCGTGGCTACACCTTC.

V is TRBV10-3 and J is TRBJ1-3, with D unresolved. The V gene's germline CDR1 is ENHRY and CDR2 SYGVKD. This CDR3 has 16 amino acids. Deletions cut 1 base from V and 2 bases from J, with 12 bases between. The CDR3, as DNA: TGTGCCATCAGTGAGTGGAGGGTAAGGGCTGGAAACACCATATATTTT. Translated, it gives CAISEWRVRAGNTIYF.